The 22 T cell receptor beta chains listed next were all sequenced from one sample in a study of shared clonotypes between healthy human individuals. The protocol was immunoSEQ multiplex PCR, while the TCRdb copy is restricted to in-frame clones and leaves out a portion. Of fewer than 650,000 clones listed, around three quarters are singletons. Sequences were obtained from PBMCs. These receptors were obtained from a woman aged 40-49 years in good health. Some clones in this sample may be carry-over from other donors' samples.

The chain joins TRBV4-1 to TRBJ2-1; 10 bases fit TRBD2. This CDR3 region has 14 residues. Losses at the gene ends were 4 bases for V and 8 bases for J; bases not matched to a gene: 5. Germline V gene data show CDR1 as MGHRA and CDR2 as YSYEKL. The CDR3: CASSPLAGVDEQFF. DNA of the CDR3: TGCGCCAGCAGCCCGCTAGCGGGAGTGGATGAGCAGTTCTTC.

The V call is TRBV7-9, the J call TRBJ2-2, with TRBD1 identical over 7 bases. CDR3 length: 16 residues. After removal of 4 bases from V and 3 bases from J, the junction contained 8 bases not matched to a gene. Germline V gene sequence: CDR1 SEHNR, CDR2 FQNEAQ (reference sequence). The CDR3 sequence: CASSYRPQGHTGELFF. The CDR3 DNA reads as TGTGCCAGCAGCTATCGCCCACAGGGGCACACCGGGGAGCTGTTTTTT.

The chain uses TRBV10-2 and TRBJ2-2; 8 bases match TRBD2. The CDR3 runs 15 residues. Losses at the gene ends were 5 bases for V and 4 bases for J; bases not matched to a gene: 6. Germline loops: CDR1 WSHSY, CDR2 SAAADI. CDR3 bases: TGCGCCAGCAGTACTGCGGGAGGTTCCACCGGGGAGCTGTTTTTT. This gives the protein CASSTAGGSTGELFF.

To note about this clone: A clone one base away is much larger, so this may be a read error. This sample also contains other DNA sequences that code for the same CDR3. V usage is TRBV7-9 and J usage is TRBJ2-5, with no clear D. The germline V and J ends were trimmed by 2 bases and 5 bases, with 3 bases remaining between them. CDR3 size: 11 residues. Per germline, CDR1 SEHNR and CDR2 FQNEAQ (reference sequence). The CDR3 DNA sequence: TGTGCCAGCAGCTTAAAGGAGACCCAGTACTTC. Translated, it gives CASSLKETQYF.

This clone was detected only a few times. V and J are TRBV5-4 and TRBJ2-7; D gene unclear. Germline V gives CDR1 SGHNT, CDR2 YYREEE (reference sequence). V was pared by 3 bases and J by 6 bases, with 10 bases between. The CDR3 runs 12 residues. CDR3 amino acids: CASSSNAREQYF. In DNA, the CDR3 is TGTGCCAGCAGCTCTAATGCGCGCGAGCAGTACTTC.

On this clone itself: One junction end does not reproduce the germline sequence, and a read error may be involved. The chain has TRBV7-2 and TRBJ2-7; 10 positions agree with TRBD2. The CDR3 runs 15 residues. Germline V CDR1 and CDR2: SGHTA, FQGNSA. The CDR3 DNA follows: TGTGCCAGCAGCGTAGCAGCTAGCGGGAGCCACGAGCAGTACTTC. Its protein is CASSVAASGSHEQYF.

The chain combines TRBV6-1 with TRBJ2-3; no clear D gene. Trimming pared 4 bases from V and 0 bases from J, leaving 8 bases between. The CDR3 contains 14 residues. Germline CDR1 and CDR2: MNHNS and SASEGT. The chain's CDR3 is CASSVSRSTDTQYF. The CDR3 nucleotides read TGTGCCAGCAGTGTCTCGCGGAGCACAGATACGCAGTATTTT.

As to this clone: This likely traces to a read error, being one base from a far larger clone. The chain links TRBV28 to TRBJ1-1, with 7 bases matching TRBD1. The CDR3 sequence is 12 residues long. V shed 6 bases, J shed 5 bases, and the junction held 3 bases outside the gene matches. Germline CDR1 MDHEN, CDR2 SYDVKM. The DNA for the CDR3 is TGTGCCAGCAGACTCAGGGGGACTGAAGCTTTCTTT. Translated: CASRLRGTEAFF.

The J gene is TRBJ1-1, the V gene TRBV29-1; TRBD1 matches at 7 bases. Per germline, CDR1 SQVTM and CDR2 ANQGSEA. CDR3 length equals 14 residues. V trimming: 0 bases; J trimming: 5 bases; junction bases outside the gene matches: 6. The CDR3 nucleotides are TGCAGCGTTGAAGATGGTCAGGGGGTGACTGAAGCTTTCTTT. This encodes CSVEDGQGVTEAFF. The full variable domain, in which reference TRBV29-1 and TRBJ1-1 provide the parts outside the CDR3, is SAVISQKPSRDICQRGTSLTIQCQVDSQVTMMFWYRQQPGQSLTLIATANQGSEATYESGFVIDKFPISRPNLTFSTLTVSNMSPEDSSIYLCSVEDGQGVTEAFFGQGTRLTVV.

This clone was observed a single time. The CDR3 loop is CASSQGWNTEAFF. In nucleotides, the CDR3 is TGCGCCAGCAGCCAAGGGTGGAACACTGAAGCTTTCTTT. The rearrangement uses TRBV4-3 and TRBJ1-1; D remains ambiguous. Germline assignment: CDR1 LGHNA and CDR2 YSLEER. This CDR3 region has 13 residues. Trimming removed 1 base at V and 1 base at J, with 4 bases between.

This chain uses TRBV19 with TRBJ1-2, with a possible D match to TRBD1 (5 bases). The germline V gene encodes CDR1 LNHDA and CDR2 SQIVND (reference sequence). Trimming left V 1 base short and J 3 bases short, with 9 bases between. The CDR3 loop spans 14 amino acids. This CDR3 reads CASSIVSTDYGYTF. CDR3 DNA sequence: TGTGCCAGTAGTATAGTATCGACAGACTATGGCTACACCTTC.

This chain links TRBV28 with TRBJ2-6, with D unresolved. Germline V gives CDR1 MDHEN, CDR2 SYDVKM. This CDR3 spans 17 amino acids. V lost 1 base to trimming and J lost 4 bases, with 14 bases between them. DNA for the CDR3: TGTGCCAGCAGTTTATCTTTGGTGGCTCACGGGGCCAACGTCCTGACTTTC. It is translated as CASSLSLVAHGANVLTF.

The chain uses TRBV5-6 and TRBJ2-4; 10 positions match TRBD1. V lost 4 bases to trimming and J lost 3 bases; unmatched junction nucleotides: 1. This CDR3 is built from 14 residues. Germline values: CDR1 SGHDT, CDR2 YYEEEE. CDR3 protein: CASSGTGVKNIQYF. DNA for the CDR3: TGTGCCAGCAGCGGGACAGGGGTCAAAAACATTCAGTACTTC.

V is TRBV9 and J is TRBJ2-7; 9 bases agree with TRBD2. CDR1 and CDR2 (germline): SGDLS, YYNGEE. The CDR3 loop spans 15 amino acids. After removal of 0 bases from V and 6 bases from J, the junction contained 7 bases not matched to a gene. As DNA, the CDR3 is TGTGCCAGCAGCGTAGGGCTAGCGGGACGAGCCGAGCAGTACTTC. Protein: CASSVGLAGRAEQYF.

The rearrangement joins TRBV6-1 to TRBJ2-7; no firm D call. Germline CDR1 and CDR2: MNHNS and SASEGT. CDR3 length equals 14 residues. Between the trimmed V and J ends, which lost 0 bases and 5 bases, there was a span of 11 bases. DNA for the CDR3: TGTGCCAGCAGTGAAGCGGAATGGGCTGACGAGCAGTACTTC. Amino acids: CASSEAEWADEQYF.

The chain uses TRBV5-6 and TRBJ2-7; D possibly corresponds to TRBD1 (6 bases). With 2 bases removed from V and 5 bases from J, the gap between germline ends came to 14 bases. Looked up from germline, CDR1 is SGHDT and CDR2 is YYEEEE. The CDR3 is 14 amino acids. The CDR3 DNA follows: TGTGCCAGCAGCTTCTTTTCAGGGGTCCACGAGCAGTACTTC. It yields the protein CASSFFSGVHEQYF.

The chain recombines TRBV5-1 with TRBJ2-2, with 8 bases fitting TRBD2. There are 16 residues in the CDR3. V shed 4 bases and J 4 bases; nucleotides not matched to a gene: 9. Per the germline V gene, CDR1 is SGHRS and CDR2 is YFSETQ. The CDR3 sequence is CASSKLAEVVTGELFF. The CDR3 bases are TGCGCCAGCAGCAAACTAGCGGAGGTAGTCACCGGGGAGCTGTTTTTT.

This sequence joins TRBV7-3 and TRBJ2-1; the match to TRBD2 covers 11 bases. This CDR3 comprises 16 residues. With V trimmed by 5 bases and J by 3 bases, 6 bases remained unmatched. Per germline, CDR1 SGHTA and CDR2 FQGTGA. CDR3 residues: CASSISTSGIYNEQFF. The CDR3 DNA reads as TGTGCCAGCAGCATTTCGACTAGCGGGATCTACAATGAGCAGTTCTTC.

The rearrangement links TRBV18 to TRBJ2-2; TRBD1 aligns across 11 bases. The CDR3 is made up of 15 amino acids. CDR1 is KGHSH and CDR2 is LQKENI in the germline V gene. Unmatched junction bases numbered 9, after V lost 8 bases and J lost 7 bases. The CDR3 sequence: CASQWTGGEGGELFF. The CDR3 bases are TGTGCCAGCCAATGGACAGGGGGCGAAGGCGGGGAGCTGTTTTTT.

This clone was seen a handful of times. The chain has TRBV29-1 and TRBJ2-7, with 11 bases matching TRBD2. The CDR3 consists of 14 residues. Losses at the gene ends were 6 bases for V and 2 bases for J; bases not matched to a gene: 6. Looked up from germline, CDR1 is SQVTM and CDR2 is ANQGSEA. CDR3 sequence: CSVATSGRTYEQYF. The CDR3 DNA follows: TGCAGCGTCGCTACTAGCGGGAGAACCTACGAGCAGTACTTC.

J is TRBJ2-2 and V is TRBV2; D gene uncertain. This CDR3 region has 17 residues. CDR1 is SNHLY, CDR2 FYNNEI, per germline. V lost 2 bases to trimming and J lost 1 base, with 14 bases between them. CDR3: CASSETPDGRNTGELFF. DNA of the CDR3: TGTGCCAGCAGTGAAACACCGGACGGAAGGAACACCGGGGAGCTGTTTTTT. The whole variable domain, filled in from reference TRBV2 and TRBJ2-2, reads EPEVTQTPSHQVTQMGQEVILRCVPISNHLYFYWYRQILGQKVEFLVSFYNNEISEKSEIFDDQFSVERPDGSNFTLKIRSTKLEDSAMYFCASSETPDGRNTGELFFGEGSRLTVL.

The chain is built from TRBV4-3 and TRBJ2-2; 9 bases agree with TRBD2. This CDR3 contains 17 residues. Germline V gives CDR1 LGHNA, CDR2 YSLEER. V lost 3 bases, J lost 3 bases, and 8 bases stayed unmatched. The CDR3 nucleotides read TGCGCCAGCAGCCATGTCAGGGCTAGCGGGGACACCGGGGAGCTGTTTTTT. Its protein is CASSHVRASGDTGELFF.